This T cell receptor (beta chain) was sequenced during a study of CD8+CD57+ T cells in acquired aplastic anemia. Study context: CD4+ and CD8+ cells, once sorted, gave DNA averaging roughly 3 ug.

The V gene's germline CDR1 is DFQATT and CDR2 SNEGSKA (reference sequence). There are 18 residues in the CDR3. The V and J ends lost 6 bases and 1 base, in that order; junction bases with no gene match: 16. A word on this clonotype: Its antigen remains unknown.

Study-wide findings and caveats: The same twenty-nine CD8+ CDR3 sequences occurred in patients and in controls. Simpson's diversity of CD8+ cells was not significantly different in patients compared with controls.

The use of genomic DNA as template underpinned the TCR beta VDJ and CDR3 profiling. Using its own MiXCR run on the reads, TCRdb lists one record per CDR3 protein. The table has 160,000 or so distinct CDR3 sequences, over 70% seen once. An expansion of CD8+CD57+ cells by flow cytometry had been shown in patients chosen for sequencing. Patients, without exception, had severe acquired aplastic anemia. This TCR was recovered from a human donor with aplastic anemia. The sample was sorted CD4+, CD8+, or CD8+CD57+ T cells (not recorded which) from PBMCs. The chain recombines TRBV20-1 with TRBJ2-5; 11 nucleotides align to TRBD2. CDR3 sequence: CSARLLAGEVGTQETQYF. The DNA for the CDR3 is TGCAGTGCGCGATTACTAGCGGGGGAGGTTGGGACCCAAGAGACCCAGTACTTC.